The 3 T cell receptor beta chains in this list originate from one sample, sequenced in a study of sequential checkpoint blockade in melanoma. The assay was immunoSEQ multiplex PCR, and TCRdb's table has in-frame clones only and misses some. The sample carries around 8,800 clones, 20% to 30% recorded once. As to treatment: randomized to nivolumab then ipilimumab (arm A) or the reverse (arm B). Sequenced here: tumor tissue (inferred from file names), sampled from a patient given nivolumab and ipilimumab in sequence. These receptors originate from a human donor with melanoma.

This clone has more than one count but fewer than ten. The chain has TRBV7-5 and TRBJ2-3; the table's D gene call, TRBD2, was not cross checked with the DNA. TRBV7-5 is a pseudogene. CDR3 length: 16 residues. In nucleotides, the CDR3 is TGTGCCAGCAGCTTACAGGCCGGGAGACGGACAGATACGCAGTATTTT. Protein sequence: CASSLQAGRRTDTQYF.

The gene calls are TRBV6-8 and TRBJ1-3; D gene unclear. This CDR3 comprises 13 residues. The V end lost 10 bases, the J end lost 8 bases, and 18 bases lay between the germline ends. Germline V CDR1 and CDR2: MNHGY, SAAAGT. The CDR3 reads CATTLHRGDTIYF. DNA for the CDR3: TGTGCCACCACCCTTCATCGGGGAGACACCATATATTTT.

This clone showed up just a few times. The genes are TRBV6-8 and TRBJ1-5; possible D gene TRBD1, 6 bases. The V end was cut by 7 bases, the J end by 0 bases, with 22 bases between. Germline CDR1 reads MNHGY; CDR2 reads SAAAGT. The CDR3 consists of 18 residues. In DNA, the CDR3 is TGTGCCAGCACCCTTAGGGCAGGGGTGAGGATTAGCAATCAGCCCCAGCATTTT. Translating gives CASTLRAGVRISNQPQHF.